This TCR beta chain was sequenced in a study of PD-L1 blockade in urothelial cancer. Study conclusions and caveats: Lower than median blood TCR clonality before treatment predicted better survival.

Trimming left V 0 bases short and J 7 bases short, with 7 bases between. Germline V gene data show CDR1 as SGHVS and CDR2 as FNYEAQ. The CDR3 has 12 residues. Comments on this clone: Its antigen is currently unknown.

The time point is: pretreatment peripheral blood. The protocol was immunoSEQ multiplex PCR, while the TCRdb copy is restricted to in-frame clones and leaves out a portion. Of roughly 43,000 clones in the sample, around 84% were seen once. The sequences come from PBMCs, collected around atezolizumab (anti-PD-L1) treatment. The TCR sequence derives from a man in his 60s with urothelial cancer. The J gene is TRBJ2-7, the V gene TRBV7-6, with D possibly TRBD2 on 6 matching bases. CDR3 nucleotides: TGTGCCAGCAGCTTAGCAGGGAGGGAGCAGTACTTC. This encodes CASSLAGREQYF.